The clone carrying this T cell receptor (beta chain) is medium-sized in the sample. Its antigen is not known. Authors' processing steps: Clinicopathological groups differed in CDR3, with these differences serving to build a distant-metastasis classifier for papillary thyroid cancer. TCRdb ran MiXCR on the PCR reads. TCRdb, not the authors, supplied the V and J calls. This sample has 20,000 to 25,000 clones, with 15% to 19% found just once. The CDR3 loop spans 13 amino acids. V shed 2 bases and J shed 6 bases, with 10 bases lying between them. The sample is drawn from a study of metastatic and nonmetastatic thyroid tumors. Study-wide background: Peripheral blood and tumor or nodule samples from malignant and benign thyroid patients were compared. Study results and caveats: TCR beta diversity was reportedly significantly higher in malignant thyroid tumors than benign nodules, in blood and tumor.

Each patient went into thyroid surgery without having received any treatment. The chain carries TRBV12-3 or TRBV12-4 and TRBJ1-2; a weak D match, TRBD1 (5 bases). This TCR came from a female donor with papillary thyroid cancer or a benign thyroid nodule (not recorded which). Some clones in this sample may be carry-over from other donors' samples. Sequenced material: blood. CDR3 sequence (DNA): TGTGCCAGCAGTTTATTGGGGGGAGATGGCTACACCTTC. It is translated as CASSLLGGDGYTF.